These 25 T cell receptor beta chains came from one sample sequenced in a study of T cells in Graves' hyperthyroidism and ophthalmopathy. Amplified TCR beta CDR3 regions came from RNA transcripts. HTBI primers drove first-round RT-PCR of the TCR CDR3. Each CDR3 protein gets one entry after TCRdb re-called the multiplex PCR reads with MiXCR. The repertoire has some 460,000 distinct CDR3 sequences, more than 15% of them found once; the top ten carry 14%. Sequencing was performed on blood. These receptors all stem from a woman between 18 and 30 years old with Graves' hyperthyroidism.

This clonotype was seen at least ten times. The V and J genes are TRBV18 and TRBJ1-4; no firm D call. The germline V gene has CDR1 KGHSH and CDR2 LQKENI. The CDR3 consists of 13 residues. The V gene lost 4 bases and the J gene lost 8 bases, with 11 bases spanning the gap. Here the CDR3 DNA reads TGTGCCAGCTCACGGGTGGATAGCGAAAAACTGTTTTTT. Its protein product is CASSRVDSEKLFF.

The sample holds many counts of this clonotype. The chain has TRBV18 and TRBJ1-5, with D perhaps matching TRBD1 (6 bases). Trimming cost V 6 bases and J 6 bases, with 12 bases left between them. Germline V lookup: CDR1 KGHSH, CDR2 LQKENI. The CDR3 totals 13 residues. The CDR3 loop is CASSEQGSQPQHF. The DNA of the CDR3 is TGTGCCAGCTCCGAACAGGGTTCTCAGCCCCAGCATTTT.

This clonotype was seen repeatedly, ten times or more. J is TRBJ2-3 and V is TRBV6-1, with 8 bases fitting TRBD2. Germline V gene lookup returns CDR1 MNHNS and CDR2 SASEGT. V was pared by 6 bases and J by 5 bases, with 10 bases of the junction left unmatched. The CDR3 spans 15 residues. CDR3 sequence (DNA): TGTGCCAGCAGCGTAAAAGCGGGAGTTGGAGATACGCAGTATTTT. The encoded protein is CASSVKAGVGDTQYF.

Many counts were recorded for this clonotype. V usage is TRBV28 and J usage is TRBJ2-1, with TRBD2 identical over 14 bases. This CDR3 is built from 16 residues. Per the germline V gene, CDR1 is MDHEN and CDR2 is SYDVKM. V lost 6 bases, J lost 5 bases, and 6 bases stayed unmatched. CDR3 sequence (DNA): TGTGCCAGCAGGGGGACTAGCGGGGGACAACACAATGAGCAGTTCTTC. This translates into CASRGTSGGQHNEQFF.

V usage is TRBV29-1 and J usage is TRBJ2-5, with D tentatively TRBD2 (5 bases). The germline V gene has CDR1 SQVTM and CDR2 ANQGSEA. The length of the CDR3 is 14 residues. Deletions cut 0 bases from V and 7 bases from J, with 15 bases between. The CDR3 loop reads CSVEDVVQDWTQYF. The CDR3 DNA follows: TGCAGCGTTGAAGATGTCGTGCAGGACTGGACCCAGTACTTC.

Many counts were recorded for this clonotype. The chain combines TRBV7-3 with TRBJ2-1, with 9 positions matching TRBD2. Germline-derived CDR1 and CDR2 are SGHTA and FQGTGA. This CDR3 has 16 residues. V gave up 4 bases and J gave up 6 bases; unmatched junction bases: 10. The CDR3 spells CASSSASGVGANEQFF. The CDR3 DNA is TGTGCCAGCAGCTCCGCTAGCGGGGTAGGGGCCAATGAGCAGTTCTTC.

This clonotype was recorded at least ten times. This chain connects TRBV28 to TRBJ2-4; D gene unclear. The CDR3 is made up of 14 amino acids. V was pared by 1 base and J by 7 bases, with 11 bases between. Per germline, CDR1 MDHEN and CDR2 SYDVKM. The CDR3 spells CASSLSTPANIQYF. The CDR3 DNA sequence: TGTGCCAGCAGTTTATCTACCCCCGCGAACATTCAGTACTTC.

The gene calls are TRBV19 and TRBJ2-5; possibly TRBD2 for D (6 bases). The CDR3 has 13 amino acids. Trimming cost V 4 bases and J 7 bases, with 13 bases left between them. Germline V gene lookup returns CDR1 LNHDA and CDR2 SQIVND (reference sequence). As DNA, the CDR3 is TGTGCCAGTAGTACGTCGACTAGACCGACCCAGTACTTC. Protein sequence: CASSTSTRPTQYF.

A few counts support this clonotype. The chain links TRBV7-2 to TRBJ2-7; TRBD1 matches 9 bases. V gave up 0 bases and J gave up 3 bases; unmatched junction bases: 3. Germline V gene sequence: CDR1 SGHTA, CDR2 FQGNSA. The CDR3 is 15 amino acids. This CDR3 reads CASSLATGGSYEQYF. The CDR3 DNA reads TGTGCCAGCAGCTTAGCGACAGGGGGAAGCTACGAGCAGTACTTC.

V and J are TRBV28 and TRBJ2-5; D is possibly TRBD1 or TRBD2 (6 bases each). V shed 5 bases and J shed 5 bases, with 18 bases lying between them. This CDR3 contains 15 residues. CDR1 is MDHEN and CDR2 is SYDVKM in the germline V gene. CDR3 DNA sequence: TGTGCCAGCAGTAGCCGCAGGGGCGCGGGGGAGACCCAGTACTTC. Translated: CASSSRRGAGETQYF.

This clonotype showed up many times. The chain couples TRBV6-1 to TRBJ1-6; D gene ambiguous. Germline-derived CDR1 and CDR2 are MNHNS and SASEGT. This CDR3 has 13 amino acids. V was cut by 0 bases and J by 7 bases, with 4 bases left in between. The CDR3 coding sequence is TGTGCCAGCAGTGAAGCAGGGAATTCACCCCTCCACTTT. It codes for CASSEAGNSPLHF.

This clonotype appeared many times. The V and J genes are TRBV11-3 and TRBJ2-5, with D hard to call. The CDR3 loop spans 13 amino acids. CDR1 and CDR2 from the germline V gene are SGHNT and YENEEA. Trimming removed 5 bases at V and 7 bases at J, with 14 bases between. Written as DNA, the CDR3 is TGTGCCAGCAGCATAGGCTCCATTGGGACCCAGTACTTC. It codes for CASSIGSIGTQYF.

This clonotype was recorded at least ten times. The gene calls are TRBV24-1 and TRBJ2-2; D gene ambiguous. There are 15 residues in the CDR3. Germline lookup yields CDR1 KGHDR and CDR2 SFDVKD. V lost 4 bases and J lost 0, with 8 bases in between. CDR3 in DNA: TGTGCCACCAGTGACCCCACGGCGAACACCGGGGAGCTGTTTTTT. This gives the protein CATSDPTANTGELFF.

The table lists this clonotype with many counts. The J gene is TRBJ2-5, the V gene TRBV28, with TRBD2 matching over 12 bases. Unmatched junction bases numbered 6, after V lost 8 bases and J lost 5 bases. Germline V gene lookup returns CDR1 MDHEN and CDR2 SYDVKM. The CDR3 has 14 amino acids. The CDR3 region is CASHLAGGSETQYF. CDR3 DNA sequence: TGTGCCAGCCATCTAGCGGGGGGGAGTGAGACCCAGTACTTC.

To note about this clonotype: This is likely a read error, given that the CDR3 carries no conserved phenylalanine or tryptophan at its end. The genes are TRBV12-3 or TRBV12-4 and TRBJ1-1; D is unresolved. The CDR3 consists of 17 residues. Trimming cost V 6 bases and J 0 bases, with 20 bases left between them. The CDR3 sequence is CASSQVGWGKMNTEAFL. The CDR3 DNA is TGTGCCAGCAGCCAAGTTGGCTGGGGTAAAATGAACACTGAAGCTTTCCTT.

V and J are TRBV19 and TRBJ2-3; 12 bases are a match to TRBD2. Looked up from germline, CDR1 is LNHDA and CDR2 is SQIVND (reference sequence). With V trimmed by 5 bases and J by 5 bases, 8 bases remained unmatched. The CDR3 consists of 16 residues. This CDR3 is CASSVLAGGPEDTQYF. The CDR3 bases are TGTGCCAGTAGTGTGCTAGCGGGAGGGCCTGAAGATACGCAGTATTTT.

The V call is TRBV24-1, the J call TRBJ2-7, with D possibly being TRBD2 (6 bases). Germline CDR1 and CDR2: KGHDR and SFDVKD. There are 13 residues in the CDR3. Between the trimmed V and J ends, which lost 7 bases and 3 bases, there was a span of 12 bases. Here the CDR3 reads CATSPSEGYEQYF. The CDR3 nucleotides read TGTGCCACCAGCCCGTCGGAGGGCTACGAGCAGTACTTC.

This clonotype was counted many times. The V gene is TRBV6-1, the J gene TRBJ1-1; D is undetermined. The V and J ends lost 5 bases and 1 base respectively, with 11 bases between them. The CDR3 has 14 amino acids. The germline V gene encodes CDR1 MNHNS and CDR2 SASEGT. CDR3 in DNA: TGTGCCAGCAGTTACGACTGGGGGAACACTGAAGCTTTCTTT. Its translation: CASSYDWGNTEAFF.

This clonotype was counted a few times. V usage is TRBV2 and J usage is TRBJ2-1; 7 bases match TRBD2. J was trimmed by 6 bases and V by 6 bases; bases with no gene match: 5. Per germline, CDR1 SNHLY and CDR2 FYNNEI. The CDR3 is 13 residues long. The CDR3 loop reads CASRPGTTNEQFF. CDR3 sequence (DNA): TGTGCCAGCAGACCCGGGACTACCAATGAGCAGTTCTTC.

The gene calls are TRBV6-1 and TRBJ2-3; D gene uncertain. V lost 6 bases to trimming and J lost 2 bases, with 12 bases between them. Germline V gene sequence: CDR1 MNHNS, CDR2 SASEGT. The CDR3 spans 14 residues. The CDR3 sequence is CASRAGHSTDTQYF. The CDR3 DNA follows: TGTGCCAGCAGAGCCGGGCATTCCACAGATACGCAGTATTTT.

The DNA of the CDR3 is TGTGCCAGCAGTGCTACACCCGGTAGCAATCAGCCCCAGCATTTT. It specifies CASSATPGSNQPQHF. The chain employs TRBV2 and TRBJ1-5; D not certain. Deletions cut 4 bases from V and 0 bases from J, with 10 bases between. Looked up from germline, CDR1 is SNHLY and CDR2 is FYNNEI. The CDR3 loop spans 15 amino acids.

V gene TRBV20-1 combines with J gene TRBJ2-1; the D gene is possibly TRBD1 (5 bases). The germline V and J ends were trimmed by 7 bases and 0 bases, with 13 bases remaining between them. Germline V gene data show CDR1 as DFQATT and CDR2 as SNEGSKA (reference sequence). The CDR3 spans 14 residues. The CDR3 here is CSVPQGFSYNEQFF. The CDR3, as DNA: TGCAGTGTCCCCCAGGGCTTCTCCTACAATGAGCAGTTCTTC.

The chain combines TRBV20-1 with TRBJ2-3; TRBD1 matches 7 bases. CDR3 size: 15 residues. Trimming cost V 5 bases and J 0 bases; bases outside gene matches: 8. Germline loops: CDR1 DFQATT, CDR2 SNEGSKA (reference sequence). As DNA, the CDR3 is TGCAGTGCTGCGGACAGGCCAGCTAGCACAGATACGCAGTATTTT. Encoded protein: CSAADRPASTDTQYF.

The chain has TRBV28 and TRBJ2-1; 12 bases are a match to TRBD2. The J segment lost 7 bases and the V segment lost 7 bases, leaving 11 bases of the junction unmatched. Germline assignment: CDR1 MDHEN and CDR2 SYDVKM. The CDR3 spans 16 residues. The CDR3 here is CASTPTSGSRVNEQFF. In DNA, the CDR3 is TGTGCCAGCACCCCGACTAGCGGGAGTAGGGTGAATGAGCAGTTCTTC.

In this sample, this clonotype turned up a few times. The chain uses TRBV2 and TRBJ2-1; no reliable D call. Germline assignment: CDR1 SNHLY and CDR2 FYNNEI. The CDR3 consists of 14 residues. V was clipped by 4 bases and J by 11 bases, with 18 bases between them. The CDR3 coding sequence is TGTGCCAGCAGTGCAAACGTGTCCCCCAGCCAGCAGTTCTTC. Translating gives CASSANVSPSQQFF.